This is a list of T cell receptor beta chains from one sample in a study of PD-1 blockade in classical Hodgkin lymphoma. Assay: immunoSEQ multiplex PCR; the TCRdb copy retains only in-frame clones and omits some. Of more than 50,000 clones detected, 75% to 90% appear once; the ten largest clones hold 15%. The specimen comprised peripheral blood mononuclear cells (PBMCs), sampled at baseline. Source of these receptors: a human donor with classical Hodgkin lymphoma. Each CDR3 is given with its conserved first and last residue. D genes are given only for firm matches. Clone size appears in some rows only: once, few, many, or a class for an expanded clone.

clone_size j_call v_call d_call cdr3_aa cdr3_nt
. TRBJ1-6 TRBV25-1 . CASTQGSHSPLHF TGTGCCAGCACTCAAGGCTCCCATTCACCCCTCCACTTT
. TRBJ2-1 TRBV6-1 TRBD2 CASSEIVVAGALGNEQFF TGTGCCAGCAGTGAGATAGTCGTAGCGGGGGCCCTGGGGAATGAGCAGTTCTTC
. TRBJ2-3 TRBV27 . CASSFSEESDTQYF TGTGCCAGCAGTTTTAGTGAAGAATCAGATACGCAGTATTTT
. TRBJ1-1 TRBV5-1 . CASSLWTRRHTEAFF TGCGCCAGCAGCTTATGGACTCGACGTCACACTGAAGCTTTCTTT
. TRBJ2-1 TRBV7-9 . CASSPRAGSYNEQFF TGTGCCAGCAGCCCCCGGGCGGGCTCCTACAATGAGCAGTTCTTC
. TRBJ2-3 TRBV2 TRBD2 CASSDGLASDTQYF TGTGCCAGCAGTGATGGACTAGCTTCAGATACGCAGTATTTT
. TRBJ2-5 TRBV7-2 . CASSSTGVRETQYF TGTGCCAGCAGTAGCACAGGCGTTCGAGAGACCCAGTACTTC
. TRBJ2-1 TRBV7-3 . CASSLRRGGEQFF TGTGCCAGCAGCTTAAGGAGGGGAGGTGAGCAGTTCTTC
. TRBJ2-3 TRBV6-4 TRBD2 CASSLSGASTDTQYF TGTGCCAGCAGTCTTAGCGGGGCCAGCACAGATACGCAGTATTTT
. TRBJ1-1 TRBV4-1 . CASSRPGENTEAFF TGCGCCAGCAGCCGTCCGGGAGAGAACACTGAAGCTTTCTTT
. TRBJ2-3 TRBV25-1 TRBD2 CASSASGGRGTQYF TGTGCCAGCAGTGCTAGCGGGGGAAGGGGTACGCAGTATTTT
. TRBJ2-6 TRBV7-9 . CASSLSNLAYSGANVLTF TGTGCCAGCAGCCTGTCTAACCTCGCCTACTCTGGGGCCAACGTCCTGACTTTC
. TRBJ1-1 TRBV7-3 . CASSLVAHDTEAFF TGTGCCAGCAGCTTAGTCGCTCACGACACTGAAGCTTTCTTT
. TRBJ2-3 TRBV10-1 . CASSGEGLTDTQYF TGCGCCAGCAGTGGAGAGGGCCTCACAGATACGCAGTATTTT
. TRBJ2-1 TRBV7-9 . CASSWMSSYNEQFF TGTGCCAGCAGCTGGATGAGCTCCTACAATGAGCAGTTCTTC
. TRBJ2-1 TRBV7-9 . CASSSPAGKYNEQFF TGTGCCAGCAGCTCGCCCGCCGGGAAGTACAATGAGCAGTTCTTC
. TRBJ1-2 TRBV18 . CASSNSGHYGYTF TGTGCCAGCTCAAACTCAGGGCACTATGGCTACACCTTC
. TRBJ2-7 TRBV4-1 TRBD2 CASSQEDGSGGEQYF TGCGCCAGCAGCCAAGAGGACGGATCGGGGGGCGAGCAGTACTTC
. TRBJ2-7 TRBV29-1 TRBD2 CSVELAGYYEQYF TGCAGCGTTGAATTAGCGGGGTATTACGAGCAGTACTTC
. TRBJ2-3 TRBV13 . CASSLAPGGTDTQYF TGTGCCAGCAGCTTAGCACCCGGGGGCACAGATACGCAGTATTTT
once TRBJ2-1 TRBV19 TRBD2 CASSQTSGGYREQFF TGTGCCAGTAGCCAAACTAGCGGGGGGTACAGGGAGCAGTTCTTC
. TRBJ2-1 TRBV10-1 . CASSDPRQFNEQFF TGCGCCAGCAGTGACCCCAGACAATTCAATGAGCAGTTCTTC
. TRBJ2-6 TRBV5-4 . CASSFWTPQIYSGANVLTF TGTGCCAGCAGCTTTTGGACACCACAGATTTACTCTGGGGCCAACGTCCTGACTTTC
. TRBJ2-6 TRBV27 . CASSLYSGANVLTF TGTGCCAGCAGTTTATATTCCGGGGCCAACGTCCTGACTTTC
. TRBJ2-2 TRBV19 . CASSSLWNGELFF TGTGCCAGTAGTAGCCTTTGGAACGGGGAGCTGTTTTTT
. TRBJ2-1 TRBV18 TRBD1 CASSPVTGTGILVEQFF TGTGCCAGCTCACCTGTTACGGGGACAGGGATTTTGGTTGAGCAGTTCTTC
. TRBJ2-5 TRBV9 . CASSVAPTETQYF TGTGCCAGCAGCGTAGCACCCACGGAGACCCAGTACTTC
. TRBJ2-1 TRBV4-1 . CASSQLVVKNEQFF TGCGCCAGCAGCCAATTAGTAGTTAAGAATGAGCAGTTCTTC
. TRBJ1-6 TRBV6-5 . CASSNDLSNSPLHF TGTGCCAGCAGTAATGACCTTTCCAATTCACCCCTCCACTTT
. TRBJ1-4 TRBV5-1 . CASSRSGSNEKLFF TGCGCCAGCAGCCGCTCCGGGAGCAATGAAAAACTGTTTTTT
. TRBJ2-1 TRBV10-1 . CASSESRQGSYNEQFF TGCGCCAGCAGTGAGTCGCGGCAGGGCTCCTACAATGAGCAGTTCTTC
. TRBJ1-1 TRBV5-6 . CASSLRGLRDTEAFF TGTGCCAGCAGCTTGAGGGGTCTTAGGGACACTGAAGCTTTCTTT